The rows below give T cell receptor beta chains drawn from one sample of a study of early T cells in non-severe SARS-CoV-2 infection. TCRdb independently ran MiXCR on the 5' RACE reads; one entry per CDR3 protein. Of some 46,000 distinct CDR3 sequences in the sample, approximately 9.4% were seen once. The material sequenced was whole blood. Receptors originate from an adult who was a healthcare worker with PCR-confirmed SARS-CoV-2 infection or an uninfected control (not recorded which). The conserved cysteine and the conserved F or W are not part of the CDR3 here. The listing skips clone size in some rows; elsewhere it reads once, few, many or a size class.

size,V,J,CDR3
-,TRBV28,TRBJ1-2,ASTSSRADNYGYT
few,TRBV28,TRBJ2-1,ASRAPGTTYNEQF
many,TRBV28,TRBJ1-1,ASSLGRYTEAF
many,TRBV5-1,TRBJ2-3,ASSLGTSTDTQY
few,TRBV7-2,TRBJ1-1,ASSSRVRSEAF
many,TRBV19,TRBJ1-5,ASSMEARGRMFNQPQH
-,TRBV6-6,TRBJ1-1,ASSYWGTTEAF
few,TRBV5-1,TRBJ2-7,ASSFSSSYEQY
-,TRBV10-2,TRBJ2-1,ASRATLSGSYNEQF
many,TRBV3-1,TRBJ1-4,ASSQDPRDTV
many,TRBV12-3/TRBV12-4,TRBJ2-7,ASSLIPSTGTPREQY
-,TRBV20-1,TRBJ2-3,SANRIDTQY
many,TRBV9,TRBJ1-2,ASSPGAGAGNYGYT
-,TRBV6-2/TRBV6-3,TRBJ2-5,ASFGETQY
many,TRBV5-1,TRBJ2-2,ASSLARGQGNTGELF
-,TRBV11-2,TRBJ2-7,ASSWGQAYEQY
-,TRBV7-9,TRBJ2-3,ASSLRSPATDTQY
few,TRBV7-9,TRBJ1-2,ASSLGQGATGYT
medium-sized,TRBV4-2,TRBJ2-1,ASSQEREAYNEQF
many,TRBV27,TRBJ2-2,ASSLAPPGQAGTGGELF
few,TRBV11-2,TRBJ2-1,ASDKGSANEQF
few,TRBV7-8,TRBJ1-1,ASSLYTNTEAF
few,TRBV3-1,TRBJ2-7,ASSLREGYEQY
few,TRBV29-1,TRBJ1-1,SVEEIANTEAF